Listed below are T cell receptor beta chains from one sample, sequenced in a study of cytomegalovirus exposure and HLA in healthy donors. The method was immunoSEQ multiplex PCR; TCRdb's version includes in-frame clones alone and lacks a portion of them. This sample carries over 85,000 clones, over 85% of them seen once, and the ten largest clones take around 2%. Sequencing was performed on PBMCs. The receptors stem from a young woman in good health and CMV-seronegative. CDR3s include the opening cysteine and the closing phenylalanine or tryptophan. The order of the fields is V gene, clone size, J gene, D gene, CDR3 protein, CDR3 DNA. The D gene is left open where the match is weak. Clone sizes are given selectively: once, few, many, or a class where the clone is expanded.

V: TRBV7-3; size: -; J: TRBJ1-2; D: -; CDR3: CASSLNGAGYTF; DNA: TGTGCCAGCAGCTTAAATGGGGCTGGCTACACCTTC
V: TRBV5-1; size: -; J: TRBJ2-7; D: TRBD2; CDR3: CASSSGTSGTYEQYF; DNA: TGCGCCAGCAGCTCCGGGACTAGCGGAACCTACGAGCAGTACTTC
V: TRBV28; size: -; J: TRBJ2-7; D: -; CDR3: CASSLLGGSSYEQYF; DNA: TGTGCCAGCAGTTTATTGGGAGGAAGCTCCTACGAGCAGTACTTC
V: TRBV11-2; size: -; J: TRBJ2-7; D: -; CDR3: CASSPTSSRDEQYF; DNA: TGTGCCAGCAGCCCTACTTCTTCGCGGGACGAGCAGTACTTC
V: TRBV28; size: few; J: TRBJ2-7; D: -; CDR3: CASSVIIQGSYEQYF; DNA: TGTGCCAGCAGTGTCATCATACAGGGCTCCTACGAGCAGTACTTC
V: TRBV30; size: -; J: TRBJ1-2; D: -; CDR3: CAWSVEIDSGYTF; DNA: TGTGCCTGGAGTGTAGAAATTGACAGTGGCTACACCTTC
V: TRBV25-1; size: few; J: TRBJ2-2; D: -; CDR3: CASSESLETGELFF; DNA: TGTGCCAGCAGTGAATCTCTAGAAACCGGGGAGCTGTTTTTT
V: TRBV5-1; size: -; J: TRBJ1-2; D: TRBD1; CDR3: CASSSAPTGLANYGYTF; DNA: TGCGCCAGCAGCTCGGCCCCGACAGGGTTGGCTAACTATGGCTACACCTTC
V: TRBV28; size: -; J: TRBJ2-7; D: -; CDR3: CASSLLPYRDSYEQYF; DNA: TGTGCCAGCAGTCTCCTTCCTTACAGGGACTCCTACGAGCAGTACTTC
V: TRBV2; size: -; J: TRBJ1-1; D: -; CDR3: CASSDSSTGNTEAFF; DNA: TGTGCCAGCAGTGATTCTTCAACGGGGAACACTGAAGCTTTCTTT
V: TRBV7-3; size: -; J: TRBJ1-1; D: -; CDR3: CASSFNSMNTEAFF; DNA: TGTGCCAGCAGCTTTAACAGCATGAACACTGAAGCTTTCTTT
V: TRBV5-4; size: -; J: TRBJ1-1; D: -; CDR3: CASSFPGTPPTEAFF; DNA: TGTGCCAGCAGCTTCCCGGGGACACCTCCAACTGAAGCTTTCTTT
V: TRBV2; size: -; J: TRBJ1-2; D: -; CDR3: CASSPRTQTYGYTF; DNA: TGTGCCAGCAGTCCACGGACACAAACCTATGGCTACACCTTC
V: TRBV6-6; size: -; J: TRBJ2-1; D: TRBD2; CDR3: CASNSQREGPYNEQFF; DNA: TGTGCCAGCAATTCTCAGCGGGAGGGCCCCTACAATGAGCAGTTCTTC
V: TRBV29-1; size: -; J: TRBJ2-7; D: TRBD2; CDR3: CSVGGLVTHEQYF; DNA: TGCAGCGTTGGGGGACTAGTAACCCACGAGCAGTACTTC
V: TRBV5-1; size: few; J: TRBJ1-1; D: -; CDR3: CASSHSGRARIRNTEAFF; DNA: TGCGCCAGCAGCCACTCGGGAAGGGCCCGGATAAGAAACACTGAAGCTTTCTTT